A single TCR beta chain is shown here with its context. What it binds is not known. The sample originates from a study of identical twins. The study's findings and limits: The study found that models underestimated out-of-frame TCR alpha sharing in monozygotic twins.

TCRdb re-derived calls from the 5' RACE reads in MiXCR, one entry per CDR3 protein. In the table there are fewer than 900,000 distinct CDR3 sequences, around 20% of which are singletons. These same records also appear under a second study, on T cells expressing NK-cell markers.

The source of this sequence is a young woman in good health. Sequenced material: PBMCs.

CDR3 residues: CSATTGRSGRIVSRNEQFF. The DNA of the CDR3 is TGCAGTGCTACTACCGGCCGTAGCGGGAGAATAGTGAGTAGAAATGAGCAGTTCTTC. V and J are TRBV20-1 and TRBJ2-1; 9 bases match TRBD2. Losses at the gene ends were 4 bases for V and 7 bases for J; bases not matched to a gene: 23. The CDR3 has 19 residues. Germline V gives CDR1 DFQATT, CDR2 SNEGSKA (reference sequence).